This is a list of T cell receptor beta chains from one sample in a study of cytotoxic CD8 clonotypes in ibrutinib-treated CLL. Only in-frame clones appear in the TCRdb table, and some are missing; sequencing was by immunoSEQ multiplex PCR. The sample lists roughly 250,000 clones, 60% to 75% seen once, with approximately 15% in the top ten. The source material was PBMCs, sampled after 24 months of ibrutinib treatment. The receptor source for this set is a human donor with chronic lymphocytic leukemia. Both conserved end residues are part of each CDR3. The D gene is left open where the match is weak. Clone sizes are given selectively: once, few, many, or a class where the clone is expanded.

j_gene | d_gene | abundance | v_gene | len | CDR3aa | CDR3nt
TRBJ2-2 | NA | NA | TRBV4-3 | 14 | CASSQPRNTGELFF | TGCGCCAGCAGCCAACCAAGGAACACCGGGGAGCTGTTTTTT
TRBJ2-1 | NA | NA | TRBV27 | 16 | CATHYAGLGLGGEQFF | TGTGCCACCCATTATGCTGGGCTGGGGCTTGGCGGTGAGCAGTTCTTC
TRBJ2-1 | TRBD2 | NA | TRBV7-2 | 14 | CASSSLAALLGQFF | TGTGCCAGCAGCTCTCTAGCGGCCCTCCTTGGGCAGTTCTTC
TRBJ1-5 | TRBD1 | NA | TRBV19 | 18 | CASSIGGQVGGGNQPQHF | TGTGCCAGTAGTATAGGAGGACAGGTGGGTGGCGGCAATCAGCCCCAGCATTTT
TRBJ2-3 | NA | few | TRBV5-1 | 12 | CASSLAEESQYF | TGCGCCAGCAGCTTGGCCGAGGAGTCGCAGTATTTT
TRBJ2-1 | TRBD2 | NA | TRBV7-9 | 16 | CASSELGLAVDNEQFF | TGTGCCAGCAGCGAACTGGGACTAGCGGTTGACAATGAGCAGTTCTTC
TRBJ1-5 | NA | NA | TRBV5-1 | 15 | CASSLGGLSNQPQHF | TGCGCCAGCAGCTTGGGGGGTTTGAGCAATCAGCCCCAGCATTTT
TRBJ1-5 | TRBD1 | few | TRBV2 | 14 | CASSRDRVGQPQHF | TGTGCCAGCAGCCGGGACAGGGTTGGCCAGCCCCAGCATTTT
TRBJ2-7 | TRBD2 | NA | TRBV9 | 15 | CASSVGLAGSYEQYF | TGTGCCAGCAGCGTAGGCCTAGCGGGGTCCTACGAGCAGTACTTC
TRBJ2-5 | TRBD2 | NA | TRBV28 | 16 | CASSSGTSGSSETQYF | TGTGCCAGCAGCTCCGGGACTAGCGGGAGCTCGGAGACCCAGTACTTC
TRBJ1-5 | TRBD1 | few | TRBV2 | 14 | CASRRTGDNQPQHF | TGTGCCAGCAGGAGGACAGGGGACAATCAGCCCCAGCATTTT
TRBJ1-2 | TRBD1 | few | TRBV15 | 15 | CATSRLGQGAFGYTF | TGTGCCACCAGCAGGCTGGGACAGGGGGCTTTCGGCTACACCTTC
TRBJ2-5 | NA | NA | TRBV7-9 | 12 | CASSRTEETQYF | TGTGCCAGCAGTCGGACAGAAGAGACCCAGTACTTC
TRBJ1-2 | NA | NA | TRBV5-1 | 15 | CASSWEGDWAYGYTF | TGCGCCAGCAGCTGGGAAGGGGATTGGGCCTATGGCTACACCTTC
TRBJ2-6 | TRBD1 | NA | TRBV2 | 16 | CASSTTGDSGANVLTF | TGTGCCAGCAGTACGACAGGGGACTCTGGGGCCAACGTCCTGACTTTC
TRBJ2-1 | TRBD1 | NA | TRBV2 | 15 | CASAPPGTGVNEQFF | TGTGCCAGCGCTCCCCCCGGGACAGGGGTCAATGAGCAGTTCTTC
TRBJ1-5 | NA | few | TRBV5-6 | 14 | CASSLGGSNQPQHF | TGTGCCAGCAGCTTGGGCGGTAGCAATCAGCCCCAGCATTTT
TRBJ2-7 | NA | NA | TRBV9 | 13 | CASSSWATNEQYF | TGTGCCAGCAGCTCATGGGCCACGAACGAGCAGTACTTC
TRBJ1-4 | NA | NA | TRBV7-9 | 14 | CASSLADRLEKLFF | TGTGCCAGCAGCTTAGCCGACAGACTCGAAAAACTGTTTTTT
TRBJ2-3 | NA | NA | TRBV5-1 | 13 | CASKGTFTDTQYF | TGCGCCAGCAAAGGGACATTTACAGATACGCAGTATTTT
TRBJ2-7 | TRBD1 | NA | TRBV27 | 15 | CASSSLTGASYEQYF | TGTGCCAGCAGTTCGCTAACAGGGGCCAGCTACGAGCAGTACTTC
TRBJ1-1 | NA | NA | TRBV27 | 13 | CASSLWPQTEAFF | TGTGCCAGCAGTTTATGGCCCCAGACTGAAGCTTTCTTT
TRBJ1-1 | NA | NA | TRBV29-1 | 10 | CSVSVGGAFF | TGCAGCGTCTCAGTCGGGGGAGCTTTCTTT
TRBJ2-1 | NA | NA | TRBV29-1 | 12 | CSVVGDDFGQFF | TGCAGCGTTGTCGGCGATGATTTTGGGCAGTTCTTC
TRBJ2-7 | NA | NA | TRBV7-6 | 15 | CASSLAGDLVDEQYF | TGTGCCAGCAGCTTAGCGGGAGACCTGGTTGACGAGCAGTACTTC
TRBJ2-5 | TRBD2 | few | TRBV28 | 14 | CASRGTSGTETQYF | TGTGCCAGCCGCGGGACTAGCGGGACAGAGACCCAGTACTTC
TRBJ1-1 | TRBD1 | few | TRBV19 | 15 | CASRLGDRVNTEAFF | TGTGCCAGTAGGCTCGGGGACAGAGTGAACACTGAAGCTTTCTTT
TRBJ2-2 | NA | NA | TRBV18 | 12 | CASSPTPGELFF | TGTGCCAGCTCACCAACCCCCGGGGAGCTGTTTTTT
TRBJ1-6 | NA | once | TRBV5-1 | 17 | CASSFSSGTGGDSPLHF | TGCGCCAGCAGCTTCTCCTCCGGGACGGGGGGAGATTCACCCCTCCACTTT
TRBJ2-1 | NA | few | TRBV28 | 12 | CASSSLEGEQFF | TGTGCCAGCAGTTCCCTCGAGGGAGAGCAGTTCTTC
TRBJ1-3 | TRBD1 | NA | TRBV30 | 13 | CACQQGAGNTIYF | TGTGCCTGCCAACAGGGGGCTGGAAACACCATATATTTT
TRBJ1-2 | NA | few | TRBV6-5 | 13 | CASATGRGYGYTF | TGTGCCAGCGCCACAGGGAGAGGCTATGGCTACACCTTC
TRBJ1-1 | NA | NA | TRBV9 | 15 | CASSGTGFPGTEAFF | TGTGCCAGCAGCGGTACAGGGTTTCCAGGGACTGAAGCTTTCTTT
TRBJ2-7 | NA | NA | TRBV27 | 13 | CASSPVPSYEQYF | TGTGCCAGCAGTCCAGTCCCCTCCTACGAGCAGTACTTC
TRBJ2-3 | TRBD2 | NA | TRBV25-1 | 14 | CASTSGRQTDTQYF | TGTGCCAGCACTAGCGGGAGGCAAACAGATACGCAGTATTTT
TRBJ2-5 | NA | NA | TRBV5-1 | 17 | CASSLEGSGKGFETQYF | TGCGCCAGCAGCTTGGAAGGGAGTGGGAAGGGATTTGAGACCCAGTACTTC
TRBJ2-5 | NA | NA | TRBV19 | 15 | CASSMRAGAQETQYF | TGTGCCAGTAGTATGAGGGCCGGGGCCCAAGAGACCCAGTACTTC
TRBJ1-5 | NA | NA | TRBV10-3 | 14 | CAISVSEGSQPQHF | TGTGCCATCAGTGTATCGGAGGGTAGTCAGCCCCAGCATTTT
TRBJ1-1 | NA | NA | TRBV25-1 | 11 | CASSEGDEAFF | TGTGCCAGCAGTGAAGGAGATGAAGCTTTCTTT
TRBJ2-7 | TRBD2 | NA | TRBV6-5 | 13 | CASTRREGYEQYF | TGTGCCAGCACCCGACGGGAGGGCTACGAGCAGTACTTC
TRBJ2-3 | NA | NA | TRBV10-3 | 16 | CAISDVGGTSTDTQYF | TGTGCCATCAGTGATGTTGGCGGGACTAGCACAGATACGCAGTATTTT
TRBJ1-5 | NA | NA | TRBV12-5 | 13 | CASGPSLEGPQHF | TGTGCTAGTGGCCCGAGCCTGGAGGGGCCCCAGCATTTT
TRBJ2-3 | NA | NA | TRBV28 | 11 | CGTGRADTQYF | TGTGGTACGGGGCGGGCAGATACGCAGTATTTT
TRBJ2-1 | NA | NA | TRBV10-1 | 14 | CASSETSKNNEQFF | TGCGCCAGCAGTGAGACCAGTAAGAACAATGAGCAGTTCTTC
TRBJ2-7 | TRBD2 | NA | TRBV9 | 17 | CASSVAPFSGSSYEQYF | TGTGCCAGCAGCGTAGCCCCCTTTAGCGGGAGCTCCTACGAGCAGTACTTC
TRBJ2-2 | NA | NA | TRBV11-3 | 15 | CASSLRGANTGELFF | TGTGCCAGCAGCTTGAGGGGGGCGAACACCGGGGAGCTGTTTTTT
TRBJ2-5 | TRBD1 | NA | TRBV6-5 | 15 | CASSYSETGDVAQYF | TGTGCCAGCAGTTACTCGGAGACAGGGGACGTGGCCCAGTACTTC
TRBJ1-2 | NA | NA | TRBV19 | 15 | CASSPVGYSPYGYTF | TGTGCCAGTAGTCCGGTTGGGTATTCACCCTATGGCTACACCTTC
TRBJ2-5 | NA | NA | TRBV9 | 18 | CASSLYGRTGTDQETQYF | TGTGCCAGCAGCCTTTACGGGAGGACAGGGACCGATCAAGAGACCCAGTACTTC